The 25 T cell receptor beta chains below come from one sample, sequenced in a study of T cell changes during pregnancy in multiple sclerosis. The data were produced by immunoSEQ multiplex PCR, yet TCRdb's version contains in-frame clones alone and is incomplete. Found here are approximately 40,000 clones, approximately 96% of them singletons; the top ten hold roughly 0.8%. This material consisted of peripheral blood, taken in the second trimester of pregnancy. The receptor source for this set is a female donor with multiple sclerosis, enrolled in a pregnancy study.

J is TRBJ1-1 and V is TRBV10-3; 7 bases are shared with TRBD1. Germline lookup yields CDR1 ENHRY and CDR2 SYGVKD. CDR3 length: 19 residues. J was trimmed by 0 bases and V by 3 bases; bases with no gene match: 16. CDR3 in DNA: TGTGCCATCAGTGACCCCCAGGGGGGAACAGCCGAAATGAACACTGAAGCTTTCTTT. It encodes CAISDPQGGTAEMNTEAFF.

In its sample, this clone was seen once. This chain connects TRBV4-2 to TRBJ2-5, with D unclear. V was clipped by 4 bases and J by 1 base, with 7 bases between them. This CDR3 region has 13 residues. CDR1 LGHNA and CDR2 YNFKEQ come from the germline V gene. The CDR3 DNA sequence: TGTGCCAGCAGCCGCGAATTCCAAGAGACCCAGTACTTC. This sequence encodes CASSREFQETQYF.

CDR3 sequence: CASSSGGIQYF. The CDR3 DNA is TGTGCCAGCAGCAGTGGCGGCATTCAGTACTTC. The chain is built from TRBV7-2 and TRBJ2-4; no reliable D call. Germline values: CDR1 SGHTA, CDR2 FQGNSA. The CDR3 is made up of 11 amino acids. Trimming removed 5 bases at V and 9 bases at J, with 8 bases between. Full variable domain (remainder filled in from reference TRBV7-2 and TRBJ2-4): GAGVSQSPSNKVTEKGKDVELRCDPISGHTALYWYRQSLGQGLEFLIYFQGNSAPDKSGLPSDRFSAERTGGSVSTLTIQRTQQEDSAVYLCASSSGGIQYFGAGTRLSVL.

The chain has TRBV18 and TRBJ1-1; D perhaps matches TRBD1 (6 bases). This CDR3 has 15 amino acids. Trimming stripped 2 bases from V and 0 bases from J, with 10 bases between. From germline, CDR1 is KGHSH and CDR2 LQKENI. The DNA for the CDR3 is TGTGCCAGCTCACCAGGGACAAACATGAACACTGAAGCTTTCTTT. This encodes CASSPGTNMNTEAFF.

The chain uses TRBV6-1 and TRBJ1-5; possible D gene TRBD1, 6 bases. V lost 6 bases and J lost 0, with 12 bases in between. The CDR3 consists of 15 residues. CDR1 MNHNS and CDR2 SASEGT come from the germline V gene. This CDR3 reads CASRGAGDSNQPQHF. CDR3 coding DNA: TGTGCCAGCAGGGGGGCGGGGGATAGCAATCAGCCCCAGCATTTT.

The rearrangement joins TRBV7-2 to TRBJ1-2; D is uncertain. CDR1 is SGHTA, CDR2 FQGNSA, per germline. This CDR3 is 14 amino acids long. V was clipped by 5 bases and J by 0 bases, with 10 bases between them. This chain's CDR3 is CASSPTRTNYGYTF. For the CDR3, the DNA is TGTGCCAGCAGCCCGACGCGGACTAACTATGGCTACACCTTC. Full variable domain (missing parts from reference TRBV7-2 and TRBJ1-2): GAGVSQSPSNKVTEKGKDVELRCDPISGHTALYWYRQSLGQGLEFLIYFQGNSAPDKSGLPSDRFSAERTGGSVSTLTIQRTQQEDSAVYLCASSPTRTNYGYTFGSGTRLTVV.

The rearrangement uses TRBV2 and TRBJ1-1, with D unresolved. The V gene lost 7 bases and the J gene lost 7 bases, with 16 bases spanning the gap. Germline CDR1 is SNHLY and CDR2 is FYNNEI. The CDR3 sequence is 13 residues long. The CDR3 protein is CASTEEGNGEAFF. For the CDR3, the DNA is TGTGCCAGCACCGAGGAGGGCAATGGTGAAGCTTTCTTT.

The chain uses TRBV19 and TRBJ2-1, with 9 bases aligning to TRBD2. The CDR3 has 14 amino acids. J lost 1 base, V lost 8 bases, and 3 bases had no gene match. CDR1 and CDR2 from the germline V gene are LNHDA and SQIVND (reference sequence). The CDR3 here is CASSSGMSYNEQFF. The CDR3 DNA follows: TGTGCCAGTTCTAGCGGGATGTCCTACAATGAGCAGTTCTTC.

The CDR3 sequence is CASRRFGGKDASYEQYF. In DNA, the CDR3 is TGCGCCAGTAGGAGGTTCGGGGGAAAGGACGCCTCCTACGAGCAGTACTTC. V gene TRBV5-1 combines with J gene TRBJ2-7, with a weak D call TRBD2 (6 bases). Trimming shortened V by 8 bases and J by 0 bases, and 24 bases separated the two germline ends. The CDR3 loop spans 17 amino acids. CDR1 is SGHRS and CDR2 is YFSETQ in the germline V gene. Together with reference TRBV5-1 and TRBJ2-7, the CDR3 gives the full variable domain: KAGVTQTPRYLIKTRGQQVTLSCSPISGHRSVSWYQQTPGQGLQFLFEYFSETQRNKGNFPGRFSGRQFSNSRSEMNVSTLELGDSALYLCASRRFGGKDASYEQYFGPGTRLTVT.

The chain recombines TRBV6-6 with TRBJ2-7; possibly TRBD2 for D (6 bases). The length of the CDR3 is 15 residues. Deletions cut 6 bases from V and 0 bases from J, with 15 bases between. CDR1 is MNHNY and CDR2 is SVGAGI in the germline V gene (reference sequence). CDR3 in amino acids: CASSPRAGSSYEQYF. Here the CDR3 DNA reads TGTGCCAGCAGCCCCAGGGCGGGAAGCTCCTACGAGCAGTACTTC.

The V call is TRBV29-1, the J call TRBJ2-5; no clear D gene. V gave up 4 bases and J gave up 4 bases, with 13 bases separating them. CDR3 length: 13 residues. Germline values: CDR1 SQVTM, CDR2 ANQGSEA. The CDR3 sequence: CSVGLVNGETQYF. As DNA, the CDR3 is TGCAGCGTTGGATTAGTCAACGGAGAGACCCAGTACTTC.

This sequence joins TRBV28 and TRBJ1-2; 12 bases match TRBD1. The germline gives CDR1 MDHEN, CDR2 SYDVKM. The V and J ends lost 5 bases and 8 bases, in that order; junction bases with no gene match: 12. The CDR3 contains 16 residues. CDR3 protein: CASSLRRDRGRSGYTF. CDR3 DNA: TGTGCCAGCAGTCTCCGCCGGGACAGGGGGCGAAGCGGCTACACCTTC.

The CDR3 nucleotides are TGTGCCAGCAGCCCGCCCGGCAGGGCAGAGACCCAGTACTTC. Protein product: CASSPPGRAETQYF. The gene calls are TRBV11-2 and TRBJ2-5; TRBD1 is a possible D gene (5 bases). Germline V gene sequence: CDR1 SGHAT, CDR2 FQNNGV. The CDR3 sequence is 14 residues long. The germline V and J ends were trimmed by 5 bases and 4 bases, with 14 bases remaining between them.

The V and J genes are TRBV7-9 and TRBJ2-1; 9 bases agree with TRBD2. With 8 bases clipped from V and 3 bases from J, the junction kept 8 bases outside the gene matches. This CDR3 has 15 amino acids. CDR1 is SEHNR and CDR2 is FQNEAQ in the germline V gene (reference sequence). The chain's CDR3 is CASDGSAGGYNEQFF. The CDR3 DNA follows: TGTGCCAGCGACGGCTCAGCGGGGGGCTACAATGAGCAGTTCTTC.

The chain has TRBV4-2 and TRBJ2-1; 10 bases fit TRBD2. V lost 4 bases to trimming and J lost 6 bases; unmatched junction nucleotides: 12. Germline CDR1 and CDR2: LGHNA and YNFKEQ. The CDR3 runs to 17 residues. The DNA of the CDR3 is TGTGCCAGCAGCCGCTTCCTAGCGGGGGTCCCCTTCAATGAGCAGTTCTTC. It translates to CASSRFLAGVPFNEQFF.

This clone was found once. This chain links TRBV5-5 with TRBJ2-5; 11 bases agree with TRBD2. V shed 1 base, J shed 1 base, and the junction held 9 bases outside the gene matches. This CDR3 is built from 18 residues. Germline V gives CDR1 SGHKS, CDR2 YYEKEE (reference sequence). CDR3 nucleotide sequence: TGTGCCAGCAGCTTGTACGGGAGGACTAGCGGGTTCCAAGAGACCCAGTACTTC. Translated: CASSLYGRTSGFQETQYF.

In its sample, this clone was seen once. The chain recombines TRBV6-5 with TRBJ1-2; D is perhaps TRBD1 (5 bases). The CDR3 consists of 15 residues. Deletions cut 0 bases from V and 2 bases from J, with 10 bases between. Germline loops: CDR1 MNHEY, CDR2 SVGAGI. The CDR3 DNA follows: TGTGCCAGCAGTTACTCTGGCAAGGGGAACTATGGCTACACCTTC. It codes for CASSYSGKGNYGYTF.

CDR3 nucleotide sequence: TGTGCCTGGAGCCCGAGAACCTCTGGAAACACCATATATTTT. The encoded protein is CAWSPRTSGNTIYF. The chain combines TRBV30 with TRBJ1-3, with unresolved D. This CDR3 has 14 residues. Germline CDR1 GTSNPN, CDR2 SVGIG (reference sequence). The V end lost 3 bases, the J end lost 0 bases, and 9 bases lay between the germline ends.

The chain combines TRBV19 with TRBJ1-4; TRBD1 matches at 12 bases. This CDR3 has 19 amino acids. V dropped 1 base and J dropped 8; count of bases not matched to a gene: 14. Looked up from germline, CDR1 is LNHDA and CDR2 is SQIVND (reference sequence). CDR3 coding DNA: TGTGCCAGTAGTATAGTGTATCGGGACAGGGGGCTTTTAGGGGAAAAACTGTTTTTT. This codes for CASSIVYRDRGLLGEKLFF.

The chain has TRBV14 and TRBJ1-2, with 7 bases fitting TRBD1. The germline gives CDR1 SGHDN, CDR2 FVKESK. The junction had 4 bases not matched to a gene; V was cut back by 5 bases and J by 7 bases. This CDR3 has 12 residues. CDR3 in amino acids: CASSFQGGGYTF. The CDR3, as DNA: TGTGCCAGCAGCTTTCAGGGGGGTGGCTACACCTTC. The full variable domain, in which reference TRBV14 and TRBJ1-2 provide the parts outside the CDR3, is EAGVTQFPSHSVIEKGQTVTLRCDPISGHDNLYWYRRVMGKEIKFLLHFVKESKQDESGMPNNRFLAERTGGTYSTLKVQPAELEDSGVYFCASSFQGGGYTFGSGTRLTVV.

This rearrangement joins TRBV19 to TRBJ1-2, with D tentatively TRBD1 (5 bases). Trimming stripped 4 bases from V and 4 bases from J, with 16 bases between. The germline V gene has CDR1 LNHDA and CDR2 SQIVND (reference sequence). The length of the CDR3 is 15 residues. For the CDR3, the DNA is TGTGCCAGTAGTACCAGGGTAGGGCTATTCTATGGCTACACCTTC. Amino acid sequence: CASSTRVGLFYGYTF.

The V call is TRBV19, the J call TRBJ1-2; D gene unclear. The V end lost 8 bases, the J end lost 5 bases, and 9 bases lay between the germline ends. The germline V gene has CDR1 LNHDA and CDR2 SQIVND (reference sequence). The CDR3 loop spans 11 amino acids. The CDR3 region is CASLSGYGYTF. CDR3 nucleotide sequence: TGTGCCAGTCTATCGGGATATGGCTACACCTTC. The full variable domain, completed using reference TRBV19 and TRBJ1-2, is DGGITQSPKYLFRKEGQNVTLSCEQNLNHDAMYWYRQDPGQGLRLIYYSQIVNDFQKGDIAEGYSVSREKKESFPLTVTSAQKNPTAFYLCASLSGYGYTFGSGTRLTVV.

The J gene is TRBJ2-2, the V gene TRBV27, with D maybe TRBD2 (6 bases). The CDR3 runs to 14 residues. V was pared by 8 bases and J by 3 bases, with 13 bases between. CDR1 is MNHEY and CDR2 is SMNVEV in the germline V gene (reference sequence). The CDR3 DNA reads TGTGCCAGCGGGGGGAAGGGGTACACCGGGGAGCTGTTTTTT. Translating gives CASGGKGYTGELFF.

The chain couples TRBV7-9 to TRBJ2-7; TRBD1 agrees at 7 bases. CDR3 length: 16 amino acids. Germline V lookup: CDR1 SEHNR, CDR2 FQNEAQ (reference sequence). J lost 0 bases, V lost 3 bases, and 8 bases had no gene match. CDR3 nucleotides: TGTGCCAGCAGCTTTAGGGGACAGCTCTCCTCCTACGAGCAGTACTTC. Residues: CASSFRGQLSSYEQYF.

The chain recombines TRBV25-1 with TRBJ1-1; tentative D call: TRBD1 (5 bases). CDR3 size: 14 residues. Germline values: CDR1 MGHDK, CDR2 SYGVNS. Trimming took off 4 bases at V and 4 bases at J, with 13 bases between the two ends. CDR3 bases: TGTGCCAGCAGTGCCGCCAGGGTGAGCACTGAAGCTTTCTTT. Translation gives CASSAARVSTEAFF. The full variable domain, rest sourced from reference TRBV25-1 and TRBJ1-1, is EADIYQTPRYLVIGTGKKITLECSQTMGHDKMYWYQQDPGMELHLIHYSYGVNSTEKGDLSSESTVSRIRTEHFPLTLESARPSHTSQYLCASSAARVSTEAFFGQGTRLTVV.